Each of the 23 T cell receptor beta chains below was sequenced from the same sample in a study of early T cells in non-severe SARS-CoV-2 infection. TCRdb redid the calling of the 5' RACE reads with MiXCR, one entry per CDR3 protein. The sample consists of 15,000 to 20,000 distinct CDR3 sequences, approximately 6.1% of them appearing once. Sequenced material: whole blood. The receptors originated from an adult who was a healthcare worker with PCR-confirmed SARS-CoV-2 infection or an uninfected control (not recorded which).

This clonotype occurred many times. V is TRBV20-1 and J is TRBJ2-7; D may correspond to TRBD1 or TRBD2 (5 bases each). Trimming removed 1 base from V and 2 bases from J, with 12 bases in between. This CDR3 comprises 14 residues. Germline CDR1 and CDR2: DFQATT and SNEGSKA (reference sequence). CDR3 loop: CSARVAGRPYEQYF. The CDR3 bases are TGCAGTGCTAGAGTGGCAGGGAGACCCTACGAGCAGTACTTC.

This clonotype appeared many times. This chain uses TRBV29-1 with TRBJ2-1; 10 bases map to TRBD2. With V trimmed by 6 bases and J by 4 bases, 9 bases remained unmatched. Germline lookup yields CDR1 SQVTM and CDR2 ANQGSEA. The CDR3 extends over 15 amino acids. The chain's CDR3 is CSVGRPSGSYNEQFF. The CDR3 nucleotides are TGCAGCGTAGGGAGGCCTAGCGGGAGTTACAATGAGCAGTTCTTC.

This clonotype was observed at least ten times. The V and J genes are TRBV9 and TRBJ1-5, with a tentative D call TRBD1 (5 bases). The V end lost 2 bases, the J end lost 1 base, and 10 bases lay between the germline ends. The CDR3 consists of 15 residues. Germline CDR1 is SGDLS and CDR2 is YYNGEE. In nucleotides, the CDR3 is TGTGCCAGCAGCGTGGGGGTCAACAGCAATCAGCCCCAGCATTTT. This encodes CASSVGVNSNQPQHF.

This clonotype was found many times. The V gene is TRBV20-1, the J gene TRBJ2-4, with D perhaps matching TRBD1 or TRBD2 (6 bases each). Trimming pared 2 bases from V and 1 base from J, leaving 15 bases between. Germline V gives CDR1 DFQATT, CDR2 SNEGSKA (reference sequence). CDR3 size: 16 residues. DNA of the CDR3: TGCAGTGCTAGAAGGTCGGGGGCGGAGGCCAAAAACATTCAGTACTTC. Encoded protein: CSARRSGAEAKNIQYF.

J is TRBJ1-2 and V is TRBV4-1, with D possibly being TRBD1 (6 bases). The CDR3 extends over 14 amino acids. V lost 4 bases, J lost 6 bases, and 15 bases lay in between. In germline, CDR1 is MGHRA, CDR2 YSYEKL. The CDR3 bases are TGCGCCAGCAGCCCAACGACGGGGGGCGATGGCTACACCTTC. Translation: CASSPTTGGDGYTF.

This clonotype counts as medium-sized (0.01 to 0.1%). This chain uses TRBV29-1 with TRBJ1-5; 8 bases fit TRBD1. The CDR3 consists of 14 residues. Germline assignment: CDR1 SQVTM and CDR2 ANQGSEA. J was trimmed by 5 bases and V by 5 bases; bases with no gene match: 8. CDR3 coding DNA: TGCAGCGTTACTGCAGGGGGCGGAGATCAGCCCCAGCATTTT. It specifies CSVTAGGGDQPQHF.

The chain links TRBV20-1 to TRBJ2-5, with D possibly called TRBD1 or TRBD2 (5 bases each). Germline V CDR1 and CDR2: DFQATT, SNEGSKA (reference sequence). This CDR3 has 12 residues. Deletions cut 5 bases from V and 4 bases from J, with 11 bases between. CDR3 sequence reads: CSAPGPGETQYF. CDR3 in DNA: TGCAGTGCTCCGGGGCCGGGAGAGACCCAGTACTTC.

By share, this clonotype counts as medium-sized (0.01 to 0.1%). The chain couples TRBV11-2 to TRBJ2-1; D may be TRBD2 (7 bases). V lost 5 bases, J lost 8 bases, and 16 bases lay in between. This CDR3 is built from 14 residues. CDR1 and CDR2 (germline): SGHAT, FQNNGV. The CDR3 nucleotides are TGTGCCAGCAGCCCACGGACTAGGGGGTATGAGCAGTTCTTC. It codes for CASSPRTRGYEQFF.

This clonotype is medium-sized in the sample. Here the CDR3 reads CSARATYSYNEQFF. The CDR3 coding sequence is TGCAGTGCTAGGGCTACCTACTCCTACAATGAGCAGTTCTTC. The chain employs TRBV20-1 and TRBJ2-1; no clear D. Between the trimmed V and J ends, which lost 3 bases and 0 bases, there was a span of 9 bases. The CDR3 is 14 amino acids. Germline loops: CDR1 DFQATT, CDR2 SNEGSKA (reference sequence).

This clonotype was recorded at least ten times. The V and J genes are TRBV28 and TRBJ2-3, with a tentative D call TRBD1 (7 bases). CDR1 MDHEN and CDR2 SYDVKM come from the germline V gene. V dropped 9 bases and J dropped 1 base, with 23 bases sitting between them. This CDR3 comprises 17 residues. The CDR3 DNA sequence: TGTGCCAGTATTTCGGGGGCAGGGGGATTGGGCACAGATACGCAGTATTTT. This gives the protein CASISGAGGLGTDTQYF.

CDR3 nucleotides: TGTGCCAGCAGCAAGCGGGAGGGCCAGGGAACAGATACGCAGTATTTT. It specifies CASSKREGQGTDTQYF. This chain links TRBV12-3 or TRBV12-4 with TRBJ2-3, with 10 bases fitting TRBD2. CDR3 length: 16 amino acids. V shed 6 bases, J shed 3 bases, and the junction held 9 bases outside the gene matches.

This clonotype was detected only a few times. This chain uses TRBV19 with TRBJ2-1; 9 bases map to TRBD2. This CDR3 region has 15 residues. J was trimmed by 0 bases and V by 6 bases; bases with no gene match: 3. Germline values: CDR1 LNHDA, CDR2 SQIVND (reference sequence). Here the CDR3 DNA reads TGTGCCAGTAGGGGGGGACTAGCCTCCTACAATGAGCAGTTCTTC. Amino acids: CASRGGLASYNEQFF.

This clonotype came up a few times. The chain links TRBV20-1 to TRBJ2-3; D not certain. The length of the CDR3 is 13 residues. CDR1 is DFQATT and CDR2 is SNEGSKA in the germline V gene (reference sequence). V was cut by 3 bases and J by 2 bases, with 9 bases left in between. The CDR3 nucleotides read TGCAGTGCTAGCGGGCAGTTCACAGATACGCAGTATTTT. It translates to CSASGQFTDTQYF.

This clonotype was recorded many times. In nucleotides, the CDR3 is TGTGCCAGCGAGTGGGAAAGCAATCAGCCCCAGCATTTT. It specifies CASEWESNQPQHF. The chain has TRBV6-1 and TRBJ1-5, with D unclear. Germline CDR1 and CDR2: MNHNS and SASEGT. The CDR3 has 13 residues. Trimming removed 8 bases from V and 1 base from J, with 9 bases in between.

Ten or more counts support this clonotype. V gene TRBV28 combines with J gene TRBJ2-1; TRBD1 is a possible D gene (5 bases). Germline values: CDR1 MDHEN, CDR2 SYDVKM. V lost 6 bases, J lost 4 bases, and 16 bases lay in between. CDR3 length equals 15 residues. CDR3 sequence reads: CASSRGADTYNEQFF. The CDR3 nucleotides are TGTGCCAGCAGCCGCGGCGCGGACACTTACAATGAGCAGTTCTTC.

This clonotype was seen many times. The chain links TRBV25-1 to TRBJ1-5; D is undetermined. The V gene's germline CDR1 is MGHDK and CDR2 SYGVNS. The length of the CDR3 is 16 residues. Between the trimmed V and J ends, which lost 2 bases and 1 base, there was a span of 12 bases. CDR3 DNA sequence: TGTGCCAGCAGTGAAGGCCCAGGATCCAGCAATCAGCCCCAGCATTTT. This sequence encodes CASSEGPGSSNQPQHF.

This clonotype was counted at least ten times. The V and J genes are TRBV5-4 and TRBJ2-7; tentative D call: TRBD1 (7 bases). Germline lookup yields CDR1 SGHNT and CDR2 YYREEE (reference sequence). Trimming left V 1 base short and J 6 bases short, with 17 bases between. The CDR3 loop spans 15 amino acids. The CDR3 here is CASSLTGGGGSEQYF. The CDR3, as DNA: TGTGCCAGCAGCTTGACGGGTGGAGGGGGCAGCGAGCAGTACTTC.

In its sample, this clonotype ranks as medium-sized (0.01 to 0.1%). The V and J genes are TRBV5-4 and TRBJ1-1; 9 bases are a match to TRBD1. There are 15 residues in the CDR3. The V and J ends lost 4 bases and 0 bases, in that order; junction bases with no gene match: 4. Germline V gene sequence: CDR1 SGHNT, CDR2 YYREEE (reference sequence). This CDR3 is CASSRGQGMNTEAFF. The CDR3 nucleotides are TGTGCCAGCAGCCGTGGACAGGGGATGAACACTGAAGCTTTCTTT.

This clonotype was detected ten times or more. The chain employs TRBV7-7 and TRBJ2-7; D remains ambiguous. The CDR3 runs 11 residues. Germline CDR1 reads SSHAT; CDR2 reads FNYEAQ (reference sequence). For the CDR3, the DNA is TGTGCTATCGGACCTATCTACGAGCAGTACTTC. Its translation is CAIGPIYEQYF.

Many counts were recorded for this clonotype. This chain joins TRBV27 and TRBJ1-5; D unclear. The CDR3 spans 12 residues. The germline V gene encodes CDR1 MNHEY and CDR2 SMNVEV (reference sequence). The V end was cut by 6 bases, the J end by 6 bases, with 9 bases between. The DNA for the CDR3 is TGTGCCAGCAGGAAATACGGTCAGCCCCAGCATTTT. Protein sequence: CASRKYGQPQHF.

There are many counts of this clonotype. V and J are TRBV7-9 and TRBJ2-3; possible D gene TRBD1, 6 bases. Germline CDR1 SEHNR, CDR2 FQNEAQ (reference sequence). The germline V and J ends were trimmed by 7 bases and 3 bases, with 11 bases remaining between them. This CDR3 comprises 13 residues. CDR3 DNA sequence: TGTGCCAGCAAAAAGGGGGAAACAGATACGCAGTATTTT. It codes for CASKKGETDTQYF.

Judged by abundance, this clonotype is medium-sized. The chain uses TRBV9 and TRBJ2-1, with D unresolved. Trimming removed 4 bases at V and 4 bases at J, with 15 bases between. The CDR3 runs to 15 residues. The germline V gene has CDR1 SGDLS and CDR2 YYNGEE. CDR3 amino acids: CASSPTRLLYNEQFF. For the CDR3, the DNA is TGTGCCAGCAGCCCTACAAGACTGCTTTACAATGAGCAGTTCTTC.

The V call is TRBV5-5, the J call TRBJ1-1; D uncertain. This CDR3 comprises 13 residues. The germline V and J ends were trimmed by 4 bases and 3 bases, with 10 bases remaining between them. The germline V gene has CDR1 SGHKS and CDR2 YYEKEE (reference sequence). This chain's CDR3 is CASSLQSYTEAFF. The CDR3 coding sequence is TGTGCCAGCAGCCTACAGAGCTACACTGAAGCTTTCTTT.